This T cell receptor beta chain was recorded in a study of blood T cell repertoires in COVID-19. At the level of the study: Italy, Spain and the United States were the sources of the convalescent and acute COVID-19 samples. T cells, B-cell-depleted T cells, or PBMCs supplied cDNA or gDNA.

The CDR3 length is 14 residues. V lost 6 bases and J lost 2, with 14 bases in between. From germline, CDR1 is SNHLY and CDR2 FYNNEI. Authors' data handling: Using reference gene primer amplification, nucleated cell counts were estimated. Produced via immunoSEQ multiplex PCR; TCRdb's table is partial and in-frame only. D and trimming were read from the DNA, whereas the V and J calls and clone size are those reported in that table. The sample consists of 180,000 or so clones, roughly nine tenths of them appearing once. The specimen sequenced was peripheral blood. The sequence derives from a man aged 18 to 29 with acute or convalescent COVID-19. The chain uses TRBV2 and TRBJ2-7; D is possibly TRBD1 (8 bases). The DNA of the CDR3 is TGTGCCAGCAGCTCACAGGGGGGGGCCTACGAGCAGTACTTC. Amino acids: CASSSQGGAYEQYF.